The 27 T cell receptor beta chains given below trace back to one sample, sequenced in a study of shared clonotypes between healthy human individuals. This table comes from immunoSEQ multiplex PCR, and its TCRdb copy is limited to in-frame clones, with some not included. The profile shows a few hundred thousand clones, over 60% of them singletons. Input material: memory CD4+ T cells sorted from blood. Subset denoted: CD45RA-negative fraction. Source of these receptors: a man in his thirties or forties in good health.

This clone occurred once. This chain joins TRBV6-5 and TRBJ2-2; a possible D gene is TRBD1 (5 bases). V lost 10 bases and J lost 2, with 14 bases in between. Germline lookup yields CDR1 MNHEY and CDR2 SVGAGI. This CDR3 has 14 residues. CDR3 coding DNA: TGTGCCACCCAGACAGAGACAAACACCGGGGAGCTGTTTTTT. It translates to CATQTETNTGELFF.

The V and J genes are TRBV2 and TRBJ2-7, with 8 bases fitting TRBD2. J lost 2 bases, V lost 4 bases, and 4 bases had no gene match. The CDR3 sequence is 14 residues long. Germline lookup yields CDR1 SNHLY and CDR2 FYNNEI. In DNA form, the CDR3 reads TGTGCCAGCAGTGGAGAGCGGGGGACCTACGAGCAGTACTTC. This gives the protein CASSGERGTYEQYF.

This CDR3 reads CASSSATSGKSSYNEQFF. In DNA, the CDR3 is TGTGCCAGCAGTAGCGCCACTAGCGGGAAGAGCTCCTACAATGAGCAGTTCTTC. The rearrangement links TRBV5-4 to TRBJ2-1; 10 nucleotides align to TRBD2. CDR1 and CDR2 (germline): SGHNT, YYREEE (reference sequence). CDR3 size: 18 residues. V dropped 5 bases and J dropped 0; count of bases not matched to a gene: 11.

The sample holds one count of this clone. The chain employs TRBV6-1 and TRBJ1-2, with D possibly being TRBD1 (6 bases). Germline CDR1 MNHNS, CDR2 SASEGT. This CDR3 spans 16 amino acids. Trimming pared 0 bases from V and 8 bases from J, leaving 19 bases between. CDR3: CASSEAWVARGAGYTF. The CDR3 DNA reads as TGTGCCAGCAGTGAAGCTTGGGTGGCCAGGGGAGCGGGCTACACCTTC.

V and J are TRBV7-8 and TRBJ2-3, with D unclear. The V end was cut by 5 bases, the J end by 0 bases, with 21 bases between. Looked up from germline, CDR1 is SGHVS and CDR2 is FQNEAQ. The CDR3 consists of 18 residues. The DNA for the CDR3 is TGTGCCAGCAGCCCACGATCGGGCAGGTCGTTAAGCACAGATACGCAGTATTTT. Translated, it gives CASSPRSGRSLSTDTQYF.

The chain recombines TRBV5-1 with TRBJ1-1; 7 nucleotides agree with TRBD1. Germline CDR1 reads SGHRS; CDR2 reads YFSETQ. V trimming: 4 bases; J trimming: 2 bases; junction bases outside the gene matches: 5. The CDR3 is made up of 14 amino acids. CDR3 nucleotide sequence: TGCGCCAGCAGCGAACAGGGGAAAAACACTGAAGCTTTCTTT. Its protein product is CASSEQGKNTEAFF.

CDR3 amino acids: CASSLRRTSGGFTDTQYF. The CDR3 nucleotides are TGTGCCAGCAGCTTAAGGAGGACTAGCGGGGGATTCACAGATACGCAGTATTTT. The chain combines TRBV11-1 with TRBJ2-3; 13 bases map to TRBD2. The germline gives CDR1 SGHAT, CDR2 FQDESV (reference sequence). The ends lost 2 bases at V and 2 bases at J; junction bases unmatched: 7. This CDR3 comprises 18 residues.

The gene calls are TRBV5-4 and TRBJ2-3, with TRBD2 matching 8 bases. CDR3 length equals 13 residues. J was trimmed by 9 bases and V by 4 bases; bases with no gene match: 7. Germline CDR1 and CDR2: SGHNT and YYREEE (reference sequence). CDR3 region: CASSQKAGVTQYF. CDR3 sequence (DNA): TGTGCCAGCAGCCAAAAAGCGGGAGTGACGCAGTATTTT.

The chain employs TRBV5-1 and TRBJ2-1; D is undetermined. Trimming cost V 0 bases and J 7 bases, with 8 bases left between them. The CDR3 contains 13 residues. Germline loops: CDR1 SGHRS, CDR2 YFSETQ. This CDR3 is CASSLATLNEQFF. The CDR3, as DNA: TGCGCCAGCAGCTTGGCCACATTAAATGAGCAGTTCTTC.

The CDR3 region is CASTRDRVNTGELFF. The CDR3 region has the DNA TGTGCCAGTACGCGAGACAGGGTGAACACCGGGGAGCTGTTTTTT. The V and J genes are TRBV19 and TRBJ2-2, with TRBD1 matching 7 bases. CDR1 is LNHDA and CDR2 is SQIVND in the germline V gene (reference sequence). This CDR3 is built from 15 residues. V dropped 7 bases and J dropped 1; count of bases not matched to a gene: 6.

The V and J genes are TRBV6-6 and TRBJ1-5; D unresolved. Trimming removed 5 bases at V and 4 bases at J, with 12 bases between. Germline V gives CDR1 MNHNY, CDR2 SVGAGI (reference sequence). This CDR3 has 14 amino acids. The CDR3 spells CASSPTQSNQPQHF. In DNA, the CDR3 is TGTGCCAGCAGTCCGACACAATCAAATCAGCCCCAGCATTTT.

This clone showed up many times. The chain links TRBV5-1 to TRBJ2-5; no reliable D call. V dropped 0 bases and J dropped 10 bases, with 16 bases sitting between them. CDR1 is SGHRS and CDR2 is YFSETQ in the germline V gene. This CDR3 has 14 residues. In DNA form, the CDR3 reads TGCGCCAGCAGCTTGGGCGACGTTATAGGTGACCAGTACTTC. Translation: CASSLGDVIGDQYF.

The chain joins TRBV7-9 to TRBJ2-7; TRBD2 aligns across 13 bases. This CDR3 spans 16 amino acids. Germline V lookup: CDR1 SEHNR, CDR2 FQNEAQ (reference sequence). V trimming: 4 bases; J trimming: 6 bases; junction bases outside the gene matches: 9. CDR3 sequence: CASSSTRLAGGLEQYF. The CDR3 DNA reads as TGTGCCAGCAGCTCAACAAGACTAGCGGGAGGACTCGAGCAGTACTTC.

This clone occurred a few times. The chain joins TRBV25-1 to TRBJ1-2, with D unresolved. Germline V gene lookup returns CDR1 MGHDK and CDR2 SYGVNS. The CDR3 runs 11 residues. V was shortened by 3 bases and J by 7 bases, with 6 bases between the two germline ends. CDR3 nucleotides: TGTGCCAGCAGTGAGGTCGGTGGCTACACCTTC. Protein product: CASSEVGGYTF.

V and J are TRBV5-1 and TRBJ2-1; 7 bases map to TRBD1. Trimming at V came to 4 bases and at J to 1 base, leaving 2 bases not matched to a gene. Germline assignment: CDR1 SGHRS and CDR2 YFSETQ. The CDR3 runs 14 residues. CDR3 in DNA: TGCGCCAGCAGCCTGGGACAGTCCTACAATGAGCAGTTCTTC. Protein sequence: CASSLGQSYNEQFF.

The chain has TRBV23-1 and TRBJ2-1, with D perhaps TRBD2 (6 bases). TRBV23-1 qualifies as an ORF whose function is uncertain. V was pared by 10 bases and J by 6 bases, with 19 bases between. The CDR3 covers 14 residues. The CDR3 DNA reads TGCGCCATCTATCAGGGACTGAGGGGCAATGAGCAGTTCTTC. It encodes CAIYQGLRGNEQFF.

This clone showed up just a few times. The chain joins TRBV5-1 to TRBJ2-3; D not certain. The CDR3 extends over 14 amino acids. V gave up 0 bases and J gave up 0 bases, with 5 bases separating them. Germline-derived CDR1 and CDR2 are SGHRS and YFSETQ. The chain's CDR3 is CASSLASSTDTQYF. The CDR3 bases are TGCGCCAGCAGCTTGGCCTCTAGCACAGATACGCAGTATTTT.

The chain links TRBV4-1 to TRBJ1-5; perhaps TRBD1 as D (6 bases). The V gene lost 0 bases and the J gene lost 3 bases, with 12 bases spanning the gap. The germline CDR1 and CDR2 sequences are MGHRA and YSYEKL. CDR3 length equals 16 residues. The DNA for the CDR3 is TGCGCCAGCAGCCAAGATGACAGGAACAACAATCAGCCCCAGCATTTT. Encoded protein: CASSQDDRNNNQPQHF.

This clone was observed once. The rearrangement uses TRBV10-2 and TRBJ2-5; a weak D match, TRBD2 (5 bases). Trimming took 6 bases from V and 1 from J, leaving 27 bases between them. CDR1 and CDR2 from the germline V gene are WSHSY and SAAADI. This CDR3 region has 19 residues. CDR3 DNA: TGCGCCAGCAGCCCCTCCCGGGGTTTCAGCGGAACCTCCCAAGAGACCCAGTACTTC. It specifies CASSPSRGFSGTSQETQYF.

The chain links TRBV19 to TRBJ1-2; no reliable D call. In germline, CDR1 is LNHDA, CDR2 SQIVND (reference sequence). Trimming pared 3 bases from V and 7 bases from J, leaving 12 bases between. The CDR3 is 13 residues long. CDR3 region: CASSIGQKSGYTF. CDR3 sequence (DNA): TGTGCCAGTAGTATTGGGCAGAAGAGTGGCTACACCTTC.

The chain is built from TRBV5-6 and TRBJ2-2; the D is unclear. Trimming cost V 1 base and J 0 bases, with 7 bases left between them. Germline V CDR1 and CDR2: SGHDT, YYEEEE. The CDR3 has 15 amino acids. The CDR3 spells CASSLKWPNTGELFF. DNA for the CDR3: TGTGCCAGCAGCTTGAAATGGCCGAACACCGGGGAGCTGTTTTTT.

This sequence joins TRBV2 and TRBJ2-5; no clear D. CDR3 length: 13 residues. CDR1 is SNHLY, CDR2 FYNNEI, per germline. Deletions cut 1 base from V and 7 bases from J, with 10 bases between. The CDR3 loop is CASSEVTRGTQYF. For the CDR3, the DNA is TGTGCCAGCAGTGAAGTCACGAGAGGGACCCAGTACTTC.

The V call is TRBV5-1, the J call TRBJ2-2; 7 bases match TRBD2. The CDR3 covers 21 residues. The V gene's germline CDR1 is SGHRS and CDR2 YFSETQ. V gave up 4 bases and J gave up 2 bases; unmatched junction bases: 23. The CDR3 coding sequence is TGCGCCAGCAGCGCCCCTTCGATCGTTAGCGGGCCCTATAAAAACACCGGGGAGCTGTTTTTT. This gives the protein CASSAPSIVSGPYKNTGELFF.

The CDR3 spells CASSHTGSTYEQYF. CDR3 in DNA: TGTGCCAGCAGTCATACCGGGTCGACCTACGAGCAGTACTTC. V gene TRBV27 combines with J gene TRBJ2-7; D remains unclear. The CDR3 runs 14 residues. The V gene lost 5 bases and the J gene lost 2 bases, with 13 bases spanning the gap. Germline V gives CDR1 MNHEY, CDR2 SMNVEV (reference sequence).

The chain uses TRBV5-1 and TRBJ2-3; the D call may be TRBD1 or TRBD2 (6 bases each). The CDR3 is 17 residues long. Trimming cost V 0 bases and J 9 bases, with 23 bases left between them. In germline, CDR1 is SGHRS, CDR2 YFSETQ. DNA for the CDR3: TGCGCCAGCAGCTTGGCCGGGGGCGGAGGGATGGCTGGCACGCAGTATTTT. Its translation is CASSLAGGGGMAGTQYF.

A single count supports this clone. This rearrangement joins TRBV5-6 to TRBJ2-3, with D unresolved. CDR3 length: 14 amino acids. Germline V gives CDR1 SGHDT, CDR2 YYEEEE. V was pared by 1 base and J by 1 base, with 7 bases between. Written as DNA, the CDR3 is TGTGCCAGCAGCTTGCGAGTTGGCACAGATACGCAGTATTTT. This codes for CASSLRVGTDTQYF.

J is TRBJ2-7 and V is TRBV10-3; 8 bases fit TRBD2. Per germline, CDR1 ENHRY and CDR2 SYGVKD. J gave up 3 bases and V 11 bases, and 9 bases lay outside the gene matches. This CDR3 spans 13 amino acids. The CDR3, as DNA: TGTGCCTCGGGCGGGGGGCAGTACTACGAGCAGTACTTC. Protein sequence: CASGGGQYYEQYF.